Detailed here is one T cell receptor beta chain. The protocol was immunoSEQ multiplex PCR, while the TCRdb copy is restricted to in-frame clones and leaves out a portion. The sample shows roughly 290,000 clones, more than 75% of them seen only once. These data originate in a study of blood T cell repertoires in COVID-19. Turning to the study itself: Sources were T cells, B-cell-depleted T cells, or PBMCs; the material itself was cDNA or gDNA.

Germline values: CDR1 GTSNPN, CDR2 SVGIG (reference sequence). The CDR3 is made up of 12 amino acids. The V gene lost 5 bases and the J gene lost 1 base, with 5 bases spanning the gap. The source is a woman aged 30 to 39 who had recovered from COVID-19. The chain is built from TRBV30 and TRBJ2-2; no clear D gene. The sequenced sample was peripheral blood. CDR3 nucleotides: TGTGCCTGGCGACAGAACACCGGGGAGCTGTTTTTT. Translating gives CAWRQNTGELFF. Supplemented by reference TRBV30 and TRBJ2-2, the full variable domain reads SQTIHQWPATLVQPVGSPLSLECTVEGTSNPNLYWYRQAAGRGLQLLFYSVGIGQISSEVPQNLSASRPQDRQFILSSKKLLLSDSGFYLCAWRQNTGELFFGEGSRLTVL.